This entry lists 32 T cell receptor beta chains sequenced from one sample in a study of response to subunit inactivated influenza vaccine. TCRdb reanalysed the RT-PCR reads using MiXCR and keeps one entry per CDR3 protein. The sample shows hundreds of thousands of distinct CDR3 sequences, 11% of them seen only once. These data were also reused for a study on T cells expressing NK-cell markers. From that second work: With UMIs, 5'RACE template switching was used to make TCR beta cDNA.

The source material was PBMCs from blood, sampled on the day of vaccination. All receptors derive from a man aged 50-59 years who received an inactivated influenza vaccine.

J is TRBJ2-1 and V is TRBV27; a weak D match, TRBD2 (6 bases). V was shortened by 6 bases and J by 10 bases, with 22 bases between the two germline ends. Germline CDR1 is MNHEY and CDR2 is SMNVEV (reference sequence). The CDR3 has 15 residues. CDR3 sequence: CASSPGGLPFGEQFF. CDR3 bases: TGTGCCAGCAGCCCTGGAGGGCTCCCCTTCGGGGAGCAGTTCTTC.

This clonotype was observed many times. The V gene is TRBV12-3 or TRBV12-4, the J gene TRBJ2-7; D is uncertain. The CDR3 length is 14 residues. V was clipped by 3 bases and J by 2 bases, with 11 bases between them. The CDR3 nucleotides are TGTGCCAGCAGTTTCTCAGCCCCCGCCTACGAGCAGTACTTC. This translates into CASSFSAPAYEQYF.

The V and J genes are TRBV5-1 and TRBJ2-1; D unresolved. Germline V gives CDR1 SGHRS, CDR2 YFSETQ. The V gene lost 4 bases and the J gene lost 9 bases, with 14 bases spanning the gap. The CDR3 length is 13 residues. This CDR3 reads CASSLVKEAEQFF. CDR3 sequence (DNA): TGCGCCAGCAGCCTAGTTAAGGAAGCTGAGCAGTTCTTC.

This clonotype was recorded many times. The chain joins TRBV20-1 to TRBJ2-7; D may be TRBD2 (6 bases). Germline lookup yields CDR1 DFQATT and CDR2 SNEGSKA (reference sequence). The V and J ends lost 6 bases and 2 bases respectively, with 17 bases between them. This CDR3 has 14 residues. This CDR3 reads CSAEPGTGTYEQYF. The CDR3, as DNA: TGCAGTGCAGAGCCCGGGACTGGGACCTACGAGCAGTACTTC.

This clonotype was detected only a few times. The chain links TRBV12-3 or TRBV12-4 to TRBJ2-1; maybe TRBD2 (5 bases). Trimming left V 5 bases short and J 8 bases short, with 7 bases between. The CDR3 contains 11 residues. The CDR3 sequence is CASSVRDEQFF. CDR3 in DNA: TGTGCCAGCAGTGTGCGGGATGAGCAGTTCTTC.

The chain is built from TRBV28 and TRBJ2-7; 8 bases fit TRBD2. Germline V gives CDR1 MDHEN, CDR2 SYDVKM. After removal of 6 bases from V and 9 bases from J, the junction contained 7 bases not matched to a gene. The CDR3 covers 12 residues. CDR3 in amino acids: CASRAGGIGQYF. The CDR3 DNA reads as TGTGCCAGCAGGGCGGGAGGTATCGGGCAGTACTTC. The full variable domain, completed using reference TRBV28 and TRBJ2-7, is DVKVTQSSRYLVKRTGEKVFLECVQDMDHENMFWYRQDPGLGLRLIYFSYDVKMKEKGDIPEGYSVSREKKERFSLILESASTNQTSMYLCASRAGGIGQYFGPGTRLTVT.

In DNA, the CDR3 is TGTGCCAGCAGCCGTCGGACTAGCGGGAGGTCAGATACGCAGTATTTT. It specifies CASSRRTSGRSDTQYF. This chain uses TRBV11-2 with TRBJ2-3; 14 bases align to TRBD2. CDR3 length equals 16 residues. Trimming removed 5 bases from V and 4 bases from J; junction bases left unmatched: 5. The germline V gene has CDR1 SGHAT and CDR2 FQNNGV.

There are a few counts of this clonotype. The rearrangement links TRBV18 to TRBJ2-3, with TRBD1 matching over 10 bases. In germline, CDR1 is KGHSH, CDR2 LQKENI. This CDR3 region has 15 residues. V shed 4 bases and J 2 bases; nucleotides not matched to a gene: 3. The CDR3 reads CASSLGTGDTDTQYF. Here the CDR3 DNA reads TGTGCCAGCTCACTTGGGACAGGGGACACAGATACGCAGTATTTT.

The chain employs TRBV10-2 and TRBJ1-2; TRBD1 might be the D (5 bases). V was clipped by 6 bases and J by 8 bases, with 13 bases between them. Germline lookup yields CDR1 WSHSY and CDR2 SAAADI. The CDR3 runs 12 residues. In nucleotides, the CDR3 is TGCGCCAGCAGGGGGACTTTGGCCGGCTACACCTTC. Residues: CASRGTLAGYTF.

The rearrangement links TRBV20-1 to TRBJ2-1; 11 bases line up with TRBD2. CDR3 length: 16 amino acids. Germline CDR1 reads DFQATT; CDR2 reads SNEGSKA (reference sequence). With V trimmed by 0 bases and J by 7 bases, 8 bases remained unmatched. The CDR3 is CSARDHSGRARNEQFF. As DNA, the CDR3 is TGCAGTGCTAGAGATCATAGCGGGAGGGCGAGGAATGAGCAGTTCTTC.

This clonotype came up a few times. This chain links TRBV25-1 with TRBJ2-1, with 7 bases matching TRBD2. There are 13 residues in the CDR3. Germline V gene data show CDR1 as MGHDK and CDR2 as SYGVNS. J lost 4 bases, V lost 9 bases, and 6 bases had no gene match. The CDR3 loop is CASGNGGYNEQFF. The CDR3 nucleotides are TGTGCCAGTGGCAACGGGGGGTACAATGAGCAGTTCTTC.

V and J are TRBV5-1 and TRBJ2-3, with 11 bases matching TRBD2. The V and J ends lost 5 bases and 3 bases, in that order; junction bases with no gene match: 8. The CDR3 spans 16 residues. CDR1 and CDR2 (germline): SGHRS, YFSETQ. In DNA, the CDR3 is TGCGCCAGCAGACCCGGGACTAGCGGAACGACAGATACGCAGTATTTT. As protein: CASRPGTSGTTDTQYF. Drawing the rest from reference TRBV5-1 and TRBJ2-3, the complete variable domain is KAGVTQTPRYLIKTRGQQVTLSCSPISGHRSVSWYQQTPGQGLQFLFEYFSETQRNKGNFPGRFSGRQFSNSRSEMNVSTLELGDSALYLCASRPGTSGTTDTQYFGPGTRLTVL.

The CDR3 here is CAISDPGLAGNYEQYF. In nucleotides, the CDR3 is TGTGCCATCAGTGACCCCGGACTAGCGGGAAACTACGAGCAGTACTTC. The chain recombines TRBV10-3 with TRBJ2-7, with 12 bases fitting TRBD2. Germline lookup yields CDR1 ENHRY and CDR2 SYGVKD. V was pared by 3 bases and J by 3 bases, with 6 bases of the junction left unmatched. The CDR3 runs 16 residues.

This chain uses TRBV20-1 with TRBJ2-7; 12 bases map to TRBD2. The V gene end was trimmed by 3 bases and the J gene end by 9 bases; junction bases not matched to a gene: 9. CDR1 is DFQATT and CDR2 is SNEGSKA in the germline V gene (reference sequence). This CDR3 comprises 14 residues. The CDR3 DNA sequence: TGCAGTGCTAGTACGGCTAGCGGGAGGGCCGTGCAGTACTTC. Translation gives CSASTASGRAVQYF.

The rearrangement joins TRBV5-1 to TRBJ1-2; possible D gene TRBD1, 5 bases. Trimming shortened V by 4 bases and J by 3 bases, and 16 bases separated the two germline ends. The CDR3 extends over 15 amino acids. Germline assignment: CDR1 SGHRS and CDR2 YFSETQ. CDR3 bases: TGCGCCAGCAGCCCTGGCGTGGGGGTGGACTATGGCTACACCTTC. Amino acids: CASSPGVGVDYGYTF.

The genes are TRBV7-9 and TRBJ1-2, with D tentatively TRBD1 (5 bases). V dropped 5 bases and J dropped 7 bases, with 14 bases sitting between them. Germline CDR1 SEHNR, CDR2 FQNEAQ (reference sequence). The CDR3 has 13 residues. CDR3 amino acids: CASSHGGVGGYTF. DNA for the CDR3: TGTGCCAGCAGCCACGGGGGAGTTGGTGGCTACACCTTC.

The chain is built from TRBV11-1 and TRBJ2-3, with 12 nucleotides matching TRBD2. The germline V gene has CDR1 SGHAT and CDR2 FQDESV (reference sequence). J lost 0 bases, V lost 6 bases, and 10 bases had no gene match. This CDR3 is 18 amino acids long. CDR3 residues: CASRYRLAGDPSTDTQYF. The CDR3 DNA reads as TGTGCCAGCAGATACCGACTAGCGGGGGACCCAAGCACAGATACGCAGTATTTT.

The chain carries TRBV3-1 and TRBJ2-7, with D perhaps matching TRBD2 (5 bases). Germline lookup yields CDR1 LGHDT and CDR2 YNNKEL (reference sequence). Trimming stripped 1 base from V and 2 bases from J, with 12 bases between. The CDR3 runs 15 residues. The CDR3 bases are TGTGCCAGCAGCCAAGGAAGGACTTTCACCTACGAGCAGTACTTC. Amino acid sequence: CASSQGRTFTYEQYF.

A few counts support this clonotype. CDR3 coding DNA: TGTGCCAGCTCACCACCGGGGAGTATGGCGGACACTGAAGCTTTCTTT. As protein: CASSPPGSMADTEAFF. The chain uses TRBV18 and TRBJ1-1; no definite D call. V was clipped by 0 bases and J by 3 bases, with 14 bases between them. The CDR3 has 16 residues. Germline V gene sequence: CDR1 KGHSH, CDR2 LQKENI.

This clonotype was seen ten or more times. The chain carries TRBV12-3 or TRBV12-4 and TRBJ2-7, with D perhaps TRBD2 (5 bases). The V end lost 0 bases, the J end lost 3 bases, and 9 bases lay between the germline ends. The CDR3 spans 14 residues. CDR3 nucleotides: TGTGCCAGCAGTTTAGCGGGAGTGTACTACGAGCAGTACTTC. Translated: CASSLAGVYYEQYF.

This clonotype was counted only a few times. The gene calls are TRBV24-1 and TRBJ2-7, with D perhaps matching TRBD1 or TRBD2 (5 bases each). Between the trimmed V and J ends, which lost 2 bases and 9 bases, there was a span of 25 bases. CDR3 length: 17 residues. Germline values: CDR1 KGHDR, CDR2 SFDVKD. Here the CDR3 reads CATSDSRDLKSMGGQYF. In DNA form, the CDR3 reads TGTGCCACCAGTGATTCCCGGGACCTAAAATCGATGGGCGGGCAGTACTTC.

This chain connects TRBV5-1 to TRBJ2-3, with a weak D call TRBD1 (6 bases). CDR1 is SGHRS, CDR2 YFSETQ, per germline. Trimming removed 4 bases from V and 6 bases from J, with 15 bases in between. The CDR3 extends over 14 amino acids. CDR3 protein: CASSPGQEGDTQYF. The CDR3 bases are TGCGCCAGCAGCCCGGGACAAGAGGGCGATACGCAGTATTTT.

CDR3 sequence: CASSSGLLGAFF. CDR3 DNA: TGTGCCAGCAGCTCTGGGCTCCTCGGAGCTTTCTTT. The rearrangement uses TRBV5-4 and TRBJ1-1; D ambiguous. The CDR3 is 12 amino acids. The V gene's germline CDR1 is SGHNT and CDR2 YYREEE (reference sequence). V was shortened by 3 bases and J by 10 bases, with 13 bases between the two germline ends.

Ten or more counts support this clonotype. The chain has TRBV12-3 or TRBV12-4 and TRBJ2-1; 9 bases are shared with TRBD2. The CDR3 contains 15 residues. The V segment lost 6 bases and the J segment 5 bases; nucleotides outside the gene matches: 8. CDR3 sequence reads: CASRPASGTHNEQFF. For the CDR3, the DNA is TGTGCCAGCAGACCCGCTAGCGGGACCCACAATGAGCAGTTCTTC.

This clonotype was picked up a small number of times. The chain uses TRBV12-3 or TRBV12-4 and TRBJ2-7, with D hard to call. Trimming took off 2 bases at V and 3 bases at J, with 14 bases between the two ends. The CDR3 loop spans 15 amino acids. Here the CDR3 reads CASSLSPPERYEQYF. In DNA form, the CDR3 reads TGTGCCAGCAGTTTAAGCCCCCCCGAGCGCTACGAGCAGTACTTC.

This sequence joins TRBV6-5 and TRBJ2-1; a possible D gene is TRBD1 (6 bases). This CDR3 has 15 residues. Trimming cost V 2 bases and J 2 bases, with 10 bases left between them. The germline gives CDR1 MNHEY, CDR2 SVGAGI. CDR3 in DNA: TGTGCCAGCAGTTACGACAGGAAAGCCTACAATGAGCAGTTCTTC. Protein: CASSYDRKAYNEQFF.

In this sample, this clonotype turned up a few times. The chain recombines TRBV7-2 with TRBJ2-3; weak D call: TRBD1 (6 bases). V shed 2 bases and J shed 0 bases, with 15 bases lying between them. The CDR3 is 17 amino acids. Germline CDR1 reads SGHTA; CDR2 reads FQGNSA. Written as DNA, the CDR3 is TGTGCCAGCAGCTTAAGGCTTACGGGGACAAGCACAGATACGCAGTATTTT. Its translation is CASSLRLTGTSTDTQYF. Full variable domain (rest looked up from reference TRBV7-2 and TRBJ2-3): GAGVSQSPSNKVTEKGKDVELRCDPISGHTALYWYRQSLGQGLEFLIYFQGNSAPDKSGLPSDRFSAERTGGSVSTLTIQRTQQEDSAVYLCASSLRLTGTSTDTQYFGPGTRLTVL.

The V call is TRBV10-3, the J call TRBJ2-7; 8 bases are shared with TRBD2. CDR1 is ENHRY and CDR2 is SYGVKD in the germline V gene. The J segment lost 2 bases and the V segment lost 6 bases, leaving 3 bases of the junction unmatched. There are 13 residues in the CDR3. CDR3 region: CAIRVAGTYEQYF. The CDR3, as DNA: TGTGCCATCAGAGTAGCGGGGACCTACGAGCAGTACTTC.

This clonotype has just one count. The rearrangement joins TRBV7-2 to TRBJ2-1; 9 nucleotides match TRBD1. The germline CDR1 and CDR2 sequences are SGHTA and FQGNSA. The trim removed 5 bases at V and 6 bases at J, leaving 11 bases unmatched. The CDR3 totals 16 residues. Here the CDR3 reads CASSPRPGQGSNEQFF. The CDR3 DNA is TGTGCCAGCAGCCCCAGGCCGGGACAGGGATCCAATGAGCAGTTCTTC.

This clonotype was seen only a few times. The rearrangement joins TRBV5-6 to TRBJ2-7; TRBD2 might be the D (6 bases). The V end was cut by 4 bases, the J end by 3 bases, with 20 bases between. The germline V gene has CDR1 SGHDT and CDR2 YYEEEE. CDR3 size: 16 residues. CDR3 sequence (DNA): TGTGCCAGCAGCCAGTGGGAGGCCGTTGGGATCTACGAGCAGTACTTC. This codes for CASSQWEAVGIYEQYF.

This clonotype turned up a few times. The rearrangement links TRBV7-2 to TRBJ2-5; 9 bases align to TRBD2. V was clipped by 3 bases and J by 5 bases; unmatched bases: 7. This CDR3 has 15 residues. Germline values: CDR1 SGHTA, CDR2 FQGNSA. This CDR3 is CASSFLLAGSETQYF. CDR3 sequence (DNA): TGTGCCAGCAGCTTTCTCCTAGCGGGATCGGAGACCCAGTACTTC. Full variable domain (missing parts from reference TRBV7-2 and TRBJ2-5): GAGVSQSPSNKVTEKGKDVELRCDPISGHTALYWYRQSLGQGLEFLIYFQGNSAPDKSGLPSDRFSAERTGGSVSTLTIQRTQQEDSAVYLCASSFLLAGSETQYFGPGTRLLVL.

This clonotype has a handful of counts. V gene TRBV6-1 combines with J gene TRBJ2-3; tentative D call: TRBD2 (5 bases). Germline CDR1 is MNHNS and CDR2 is SASEGT. This CDR3 comprises 13 residues. V lost 4 bases, J lost 4 bases, and 9 bases lay in between. CDR3 sequence (DNA): TGTGCCAGCAGTGCTTTCGGGGCAGATACGCAGTATTTT. As protein: CASSAFGADTQYF.